This note documents a single T cell receptor beta chain sequence. The sample comes from a study of blood T cell repertoires in COVID-19. Study summary: PBMCs, B-cell-depleted T cells, or T cells were the source of the cDNA or gDNA that made up the material.

V lost 4 bases to trimming and J lost 8 bases; unmatched junction nucleotides: 11. The CDR3 loop spans 15 amino acids. CDR1 and CDR2 from the germline V gene are SGHRS and YFSETQ. The repertoire was sequenced with immunoSEQ multiplex PCR; TCRdb's copy has only in-frame clones and lacks some. The sample lists 200,000 or so clones; around 85% were seen once. The V and J genes are TRBV5-1 and TRBJ1-2; 10 bases agree with TRBD1. The sequenced sample consisted of peripheral blood. The receptor's source is an older woman with acute or convalescent COVID-19. CDR3 sequence reads: CASSLRQGAIEGYTF. The CDR3 nucleotides read TGCGCCAGCAGCCTGAGACAGGGGGCTATAGAAGGCTACACCTTC.